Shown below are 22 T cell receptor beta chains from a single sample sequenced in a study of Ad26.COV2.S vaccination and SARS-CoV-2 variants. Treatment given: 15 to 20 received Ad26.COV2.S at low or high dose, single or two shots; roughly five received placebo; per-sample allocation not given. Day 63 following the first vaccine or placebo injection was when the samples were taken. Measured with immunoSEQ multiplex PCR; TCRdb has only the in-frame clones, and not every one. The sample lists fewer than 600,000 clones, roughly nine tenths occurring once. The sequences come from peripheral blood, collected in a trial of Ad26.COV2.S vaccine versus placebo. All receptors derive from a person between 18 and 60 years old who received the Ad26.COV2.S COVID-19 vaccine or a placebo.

CDR3 residues: CASSAKTEPTGKVLFF. In DNA form, the CDR3 reads TGTGCCAGCAGCGCCAAGACAGAACCTACCGGAAAGGTGCTGTTTTTT. The chain carries TRBV9 and TRBJ2-2, with D possibly being TRBD1 (5 bases). V lost 3 bases, J lost 13 bases, and 25 bases lay in between. Germline V gives CDR1 SGDLS, CDR2 YYNGEE. The CDR3 has 16 amino acids.

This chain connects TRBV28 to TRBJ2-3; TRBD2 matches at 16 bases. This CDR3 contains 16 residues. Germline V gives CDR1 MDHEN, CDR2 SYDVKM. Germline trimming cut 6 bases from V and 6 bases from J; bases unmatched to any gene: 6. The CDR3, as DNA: TGTGCCAGCAGAAGACAGGGACTAGCGGGGGGGGATACGCAGTATTTT. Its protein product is CASRRQGLAGGDTQYF.

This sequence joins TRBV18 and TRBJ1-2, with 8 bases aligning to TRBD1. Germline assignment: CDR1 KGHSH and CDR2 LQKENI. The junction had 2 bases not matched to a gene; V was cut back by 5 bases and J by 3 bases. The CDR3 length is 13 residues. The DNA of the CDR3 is TGTGCCAGCTCAAAGACAGGGGACTATGGCTACACCTTC. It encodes CASSKTGDYGYTF.

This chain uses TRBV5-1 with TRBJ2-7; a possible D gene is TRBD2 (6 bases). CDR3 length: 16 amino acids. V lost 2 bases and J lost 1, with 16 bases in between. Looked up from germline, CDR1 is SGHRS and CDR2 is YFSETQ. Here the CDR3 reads CASSLHKNAGSYEQYF. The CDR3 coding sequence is TGCGCCAGCAGCTTACACAAGAATGCGGGGTCCTACGAGCAGTACTTC.

The CDR3: CAWSVSPGAYGYTF. Here the CDR3 DNA reads TGTGCCTGGAGTGTATCCCCCGGAGCGTATGGCTACACCTTC. This sequence joins TRBV30 and TRBJ1-2, with D unclear. CDR3 length equals 14 residues. Trimming took off 0 bases at V and 5 bases at J, with 13 bases between the two ends. Germline CDR1 and CDR2: GTSNPN and SVGIG (reference sequence).

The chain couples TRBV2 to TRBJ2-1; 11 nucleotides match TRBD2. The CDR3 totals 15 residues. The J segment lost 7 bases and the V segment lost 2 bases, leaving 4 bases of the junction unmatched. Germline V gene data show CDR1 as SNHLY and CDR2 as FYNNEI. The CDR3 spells CASSENSGGANEQFF. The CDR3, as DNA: TGTGCCAGCAGTGAAAATAGCGGGGGGGCAAATGAGCAGTTCTTC.

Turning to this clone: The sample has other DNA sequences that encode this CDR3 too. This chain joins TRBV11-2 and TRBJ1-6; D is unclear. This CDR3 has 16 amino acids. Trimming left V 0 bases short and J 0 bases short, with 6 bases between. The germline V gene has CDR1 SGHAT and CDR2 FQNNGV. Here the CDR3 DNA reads TGTGCCAGCAGCTTAGACGGGAGCTCCTATAATTCACCCCTCCACTTT. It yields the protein CASSLDGSSYNSPLHF.

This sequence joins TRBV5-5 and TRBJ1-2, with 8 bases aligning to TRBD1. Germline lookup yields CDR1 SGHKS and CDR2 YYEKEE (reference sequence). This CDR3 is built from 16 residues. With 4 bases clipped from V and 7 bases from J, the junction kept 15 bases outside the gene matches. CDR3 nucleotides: TGTGCCAGCAGCGGCTCGGCAGGGGGCGTTCGAAGTGGCTACACCTTC. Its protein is CASSGSAGGVRSGYTF.

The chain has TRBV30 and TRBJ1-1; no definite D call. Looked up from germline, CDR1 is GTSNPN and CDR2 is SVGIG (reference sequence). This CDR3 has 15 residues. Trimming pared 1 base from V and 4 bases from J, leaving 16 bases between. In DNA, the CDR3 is TGTGCCTGGAGTGATGGGCAGGCGTCGAGCACTGAAGCTTTCTTT. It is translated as CAWSDGQASSTEAFF.

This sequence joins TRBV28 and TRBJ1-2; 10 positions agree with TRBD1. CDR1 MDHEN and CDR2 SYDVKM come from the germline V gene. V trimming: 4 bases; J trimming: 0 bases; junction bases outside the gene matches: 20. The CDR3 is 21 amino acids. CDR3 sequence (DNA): TGTGCCAGCAGTTCCGGGACAGGGGTCTTTTCTGCCGGGGGCGCTAACTATGGCTACACCTTC. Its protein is CASSSGTGVFSAGGANYGYTF.

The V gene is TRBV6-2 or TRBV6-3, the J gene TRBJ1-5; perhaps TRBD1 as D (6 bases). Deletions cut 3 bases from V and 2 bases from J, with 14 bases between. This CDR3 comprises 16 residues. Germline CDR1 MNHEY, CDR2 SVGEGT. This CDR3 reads CASSYEQGFGNQPQHF. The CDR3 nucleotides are TGTGCCAGCAGTTATGAACAGGGATTTGGCAATCAGCCCCAGCATTTT.

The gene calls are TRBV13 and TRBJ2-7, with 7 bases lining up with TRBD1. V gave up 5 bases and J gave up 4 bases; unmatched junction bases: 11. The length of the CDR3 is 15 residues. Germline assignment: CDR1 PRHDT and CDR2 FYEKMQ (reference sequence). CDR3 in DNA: TGTGCCAGCAGCCTCGGCCTAACAGGGGCTTACGAGCAGTACTTC. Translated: CASSLGLTGAYEQYF.

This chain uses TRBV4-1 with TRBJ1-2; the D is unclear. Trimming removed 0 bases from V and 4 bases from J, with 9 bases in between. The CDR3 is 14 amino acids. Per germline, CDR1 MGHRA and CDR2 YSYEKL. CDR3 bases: TGCGCCAGCAGCCAAGATTGGGGTGGCTATGGCTACACCTTC. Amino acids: CASSQDWGGYGYTF.

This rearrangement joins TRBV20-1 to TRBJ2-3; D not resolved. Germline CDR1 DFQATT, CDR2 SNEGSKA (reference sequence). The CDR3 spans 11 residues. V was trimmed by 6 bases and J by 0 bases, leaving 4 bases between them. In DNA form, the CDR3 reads TGCAGTGCCCAGAGCACAGATACGCAGTATTTT. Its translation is CSAQSTDTQYF.

CDR3 nucleotides: TGCGCCAGCAGCCGCGGGGGCCGCACAGATACGCAGTATTTT. Protein sequence: CASSRGGRTDTQYF. The chain employs TRBV5-1 and TRBJ2-3, with D possibly matching TRBD2 (7 bases). This CDR3 spans 14 amino acids. With 4 bases removed from V and 1 base from J, the gap between germline ends came to 10 bases. CDR1 is SGHRS and CDR2 is YFSETQ in the germline V gene.

The CDR3 bases are TGTGCCAGCAGTTTAGGACACGCCAACTATGGCTACACCTTC. Its protein is CASSLGHANYGYTF. The J gene is TRBJ1-2, the V gene TRBV2; maybe TRBD1 (5 bases). CDR1 is SNHLY, CDR2 FYNNEI, per germline. CDR3 length: 14 amino acids. Trimming cost V 5 bases and J 2 bases, with 12 bases left between them.

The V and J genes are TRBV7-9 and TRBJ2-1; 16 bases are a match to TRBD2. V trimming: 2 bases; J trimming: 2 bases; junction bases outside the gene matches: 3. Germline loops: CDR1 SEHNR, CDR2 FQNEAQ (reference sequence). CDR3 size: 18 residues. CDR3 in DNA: TGTGCCAGCAGCTTAACGGGACTAGCGGGAGGGCCCTACAATGAGCAGTTCTTC. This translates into CASSLTGLAGGPYNEQFF.

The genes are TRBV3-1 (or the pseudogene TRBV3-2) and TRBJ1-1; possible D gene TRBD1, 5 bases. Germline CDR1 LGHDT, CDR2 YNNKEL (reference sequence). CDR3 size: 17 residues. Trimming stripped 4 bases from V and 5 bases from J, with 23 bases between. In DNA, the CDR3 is TGTGCCAGCAGCCGCATTAGGGGAATCGGTTTTCAAACTGAAGCTTTCTTT. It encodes CASSRIRGIGFQTEAFF.

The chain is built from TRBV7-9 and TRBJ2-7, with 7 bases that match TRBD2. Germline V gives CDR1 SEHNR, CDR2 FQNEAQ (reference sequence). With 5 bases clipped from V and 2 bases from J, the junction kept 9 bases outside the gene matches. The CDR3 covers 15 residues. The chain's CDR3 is CASSPKGLAAYEQYF. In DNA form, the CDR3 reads TGTGCCAGCAGCCCCAAAGGGCTAGCGGCCTACGAGCAGTACTTC.

The CDR3 reads CAWTPGLHNSPLHF. The CDR3 DNA sequence: TGTGCCTGGACACCGGGACTGCATAATTCACCCCTCCACTTT. The genes are TRBV30 and TRBJ1-6, with D possibly being TRBD1 (5 bases). Germline lookup yields CDR1 GTSNPN and CDR2 SVGIG (reference sequence). The CDR3 has 14 residues. The germline V and J ends were trimmed by 4 bases and 5 bases, with 12 bases remaining between them.

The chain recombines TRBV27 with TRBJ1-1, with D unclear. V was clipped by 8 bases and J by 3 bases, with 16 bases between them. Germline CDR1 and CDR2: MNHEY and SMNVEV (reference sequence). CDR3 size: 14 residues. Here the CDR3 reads CASYKVAGDTEAFF. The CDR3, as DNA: TGTGCCAGCTACAAGGTCGCCGGGGACACTGAAGCTTTCTTT.

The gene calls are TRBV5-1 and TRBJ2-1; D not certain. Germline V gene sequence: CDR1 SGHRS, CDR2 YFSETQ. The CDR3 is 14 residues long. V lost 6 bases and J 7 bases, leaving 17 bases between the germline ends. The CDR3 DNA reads TGCGCCAGCAAGGAACCCGCGGCCGAAAATGAGCAGTTCTTC. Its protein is CASKEPAAENEQFF.